This T cell receptor (beta chain) was sequenced in a study of CXCR3-negative and CXCR3-positive naive CD8 T cells. Study-level results: For CXCR3-positive naive cells, TRB CDR3s were more hydrophobic than those of CXCR3-negative naive cells.

On this clonotype itself: What it binds is not known.

The CDR3 consists of 13 residues. CDR1 is DFQATT and CDR2 is SNEGSKA in the germline V gene (reference sequence). cDNA libraries for TRB were generated by 5' RACE incorporating UMI labels. TCRdb reworked the 5' RACE reads into one entry per CDR3 protein, no DNA. Its table records roughly 99,000 distinct CDR3 sequences. The sequence was collected from a human donor in good health. Some clones in this sample may be carry-over from other donors' samples. The chain combines TRBV20-1 with TRBJ2-3; TCRdb's D call, TRBD1, is unchecked because there is no DNA. Sequenced sample: naive CXCR3+ CD8+ T cells from blood. Subset described: CD45RO-CCR7+CD27+CD95- naive CD8+ T cells expressing CXCR3 (TNR3+). The CDR3 loop reads CSARPGGTDTQYF.